The present T cell receptor (beta chain) was sequenced within a study of blood T cell repertoires in COVID-19. Looking at the study overall: The United States, Italy and Spain supplied acute and convalescent COVID-19 samples. Nucleic acid was either cDNA or gDNA, and it came from T cells, B-cell-depleted T cells, or PBMCs.

In the original analysis: Estimation of nucleated cell counts was performed using reference gene primer amplification. Clones were sequenced by immunoSEQ multiplex PCR, and TCRdb holds only the in-frame ones, with some missing. From that table come the V and J calls and clone size; the DNA was used to work out D and trimming. This sample carries 97,000 or so clones, approximately 84% of them seen once, and the ten largest clones take about a tenth. Per the germline V gene, CDR1 is MGHDK and CDR2 is SYGVNS. Trimming took 6 bases from V and 4 from J, leaving 15 bases between them. The CDR3 totals 14 residues.

The receptor was derived from a man aged 35-49 years with active or convalescent COVID-19. What was sequenced was peripheral blood. V usage is TRBV25-1 and J usage is TRBJ2-5; tentatively, D is TRBD1 (8 bases). The CDR3, as DNA: TGTGCCAGCAGGCCGACAGGGGAGGGAGAGACCCAGTACTTC. This sequence encodes CASRPTGEGETQYF.